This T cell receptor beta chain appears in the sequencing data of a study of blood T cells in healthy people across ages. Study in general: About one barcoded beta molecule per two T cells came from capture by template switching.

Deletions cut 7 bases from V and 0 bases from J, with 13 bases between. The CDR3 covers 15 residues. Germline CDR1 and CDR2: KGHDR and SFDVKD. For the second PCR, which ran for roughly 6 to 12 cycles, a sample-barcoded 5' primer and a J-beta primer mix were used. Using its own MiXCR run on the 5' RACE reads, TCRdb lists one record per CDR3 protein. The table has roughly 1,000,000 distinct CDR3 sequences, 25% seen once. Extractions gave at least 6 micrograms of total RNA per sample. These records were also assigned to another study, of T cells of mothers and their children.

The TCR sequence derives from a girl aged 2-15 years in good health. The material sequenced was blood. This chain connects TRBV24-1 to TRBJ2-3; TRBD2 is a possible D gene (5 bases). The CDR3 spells CATSAFSASTDTQYF. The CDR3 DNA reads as TGTGCCACCAGCGCTTTTAGCGCGAGCACAGATACGCAGTATTTT.